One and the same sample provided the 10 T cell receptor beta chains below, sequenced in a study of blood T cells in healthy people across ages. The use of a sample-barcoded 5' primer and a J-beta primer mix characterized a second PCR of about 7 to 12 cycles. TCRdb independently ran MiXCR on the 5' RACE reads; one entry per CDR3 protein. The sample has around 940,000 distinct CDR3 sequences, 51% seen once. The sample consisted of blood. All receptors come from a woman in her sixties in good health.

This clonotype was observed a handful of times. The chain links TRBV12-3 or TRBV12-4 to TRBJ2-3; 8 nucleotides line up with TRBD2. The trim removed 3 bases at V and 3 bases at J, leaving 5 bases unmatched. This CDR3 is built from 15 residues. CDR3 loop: CASSLTGGPTDTQYF. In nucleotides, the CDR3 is TGTGCCAGCAGTTTGACGGGAGGGCCTACAGATACGCAGTATTTT.

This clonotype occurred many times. The CDR3 loop reads CASSLFASSGSTDTQYF. The DNA for the CDR3 is TGCGCCAGCAGCTTGTTTGCGTCTAGCGGATCCACAGATACGCAGTATTTT. The chain carries TRBV5-1 and TRBJ2-3, with 7 bases that match TRBD2. Germline V gene sequence: CDR1 SGHRS, CDR2 YFSETQ. The junction had 10 bases not matched to a gene; V was cut back by 1 base and J by 2 bases. The CDR3 totals 17 residues.

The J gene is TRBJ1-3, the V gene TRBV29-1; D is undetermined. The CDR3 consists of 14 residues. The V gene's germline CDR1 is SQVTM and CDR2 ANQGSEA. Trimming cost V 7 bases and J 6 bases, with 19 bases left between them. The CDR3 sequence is CSARASFGVNTIYF. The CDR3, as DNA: TGCAGCGCACGGGCTTCTTTTGGGGTAAACACCATATATTTT.

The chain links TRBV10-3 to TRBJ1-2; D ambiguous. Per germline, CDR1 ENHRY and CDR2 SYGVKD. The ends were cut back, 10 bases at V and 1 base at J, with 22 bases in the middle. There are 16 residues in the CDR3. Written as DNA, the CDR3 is TGTGCCACCGCTCCAGGAGATCCTAGTTTTAACTATGGCTACACCTTC. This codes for CATAPGDPSFNYGYTF.

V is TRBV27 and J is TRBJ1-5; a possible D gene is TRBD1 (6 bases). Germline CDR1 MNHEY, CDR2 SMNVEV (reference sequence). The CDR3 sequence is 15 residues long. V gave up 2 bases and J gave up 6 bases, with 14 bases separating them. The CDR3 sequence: CASSLHRSGVQPQHF. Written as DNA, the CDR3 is TGTGCCAGCAGTTTACATCGGTCAGGGGTTCAGCCCCAGCATTTT.

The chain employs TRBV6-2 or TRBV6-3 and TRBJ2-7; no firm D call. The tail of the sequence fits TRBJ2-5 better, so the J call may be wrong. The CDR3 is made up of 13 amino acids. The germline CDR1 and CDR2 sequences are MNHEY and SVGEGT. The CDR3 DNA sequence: TGTGCCAGCAGTTCGGGTTTTGGAGAGACCCAGTACTTC. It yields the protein CASSSGFGETQYF.

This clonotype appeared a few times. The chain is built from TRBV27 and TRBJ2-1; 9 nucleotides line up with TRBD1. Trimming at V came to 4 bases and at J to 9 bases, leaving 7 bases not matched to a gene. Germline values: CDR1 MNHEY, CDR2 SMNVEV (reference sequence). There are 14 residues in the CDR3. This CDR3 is CASSSATGGSEQFF. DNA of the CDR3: TGTGCCAGCAGTTCCGCCACAGGGGGCAGTGAGCAGTTCTTC.

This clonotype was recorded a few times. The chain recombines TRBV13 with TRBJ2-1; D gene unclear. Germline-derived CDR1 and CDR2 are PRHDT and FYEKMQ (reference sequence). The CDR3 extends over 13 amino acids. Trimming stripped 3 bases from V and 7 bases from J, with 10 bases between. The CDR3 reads CASSLDIWNEQFF. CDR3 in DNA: TGTGCCAGCAGCTTGGATATATGGAATGAGCAGTTCTTC.

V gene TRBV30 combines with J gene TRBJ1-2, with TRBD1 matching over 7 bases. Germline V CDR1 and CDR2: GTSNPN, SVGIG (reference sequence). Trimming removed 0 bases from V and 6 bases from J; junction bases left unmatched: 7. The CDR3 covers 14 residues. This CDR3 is CAWSVPKGAHGYTF. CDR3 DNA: TGTGCCTGGAGTGTCCCTAAGGGGGCCCATGGCTACACCTTC.

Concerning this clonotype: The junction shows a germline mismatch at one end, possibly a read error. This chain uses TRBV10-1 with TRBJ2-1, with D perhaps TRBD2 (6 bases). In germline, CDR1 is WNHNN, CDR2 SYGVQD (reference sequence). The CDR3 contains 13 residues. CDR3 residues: CASRSDYSNERFF. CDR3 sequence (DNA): TGCGCCAGCAGGTCGGACTACAGCAATGAGCGGTTCTTC.